The clone carrying this T cell receptor (beta chain) was counted a single time. This record comes from a study of shared clonotypes between healthy human individuals. Each subset's genomic DNA was shared equally among a number of immunoSEQ plates. Each replicate PCR on the sorted subsets used about 0.2 ug DNA (roughly 30,000 T cell genomes). Assay used: immunoSEQ multiplex PCR; TCRdb lists only in-frame clones, some missing. The table shows roughly 520,000 clones, with roughly 95% occurring only once. The V gene end was trimmed by 6 bases and the J gene end by 5 bases; junction bases not matched to a gene: 11. The CDR3 totals 17 residues. Germline V gene sequence: CDR1 MDHEN, CDR2 SYDVKM.

The chain uses TRBV28 and TRBJ2-1; TRBD2 matches at 12 bases. This clonotype was sampled from a woman under 40 in good health. The sequencing input was naive CD4+ T cells sorted from blood. Subset of the sample: CD45RA+ positively selected. In nucleotides, the CDR3 is TGTGCCAGCAGACCCCCGCCCCTAGCGGGAGGGGACAATGAGCAGTTCTTC. Protein product: CASRPPPLAGGDNEQFF.